The present T cell receptor (beta chain) was sequenced within a study of neurological immune-mediated disorders. From the 5' RACE reads, TCRdb called clonotypes with MiXCR, one entry per CDR3 protein. The sample lists approximately 100,000 distinct CDR3 sequences, 3.5% occurring once. At least ten counts were recorded for this clonotype. Sequencing was performed on PBMCs. The receptor was derived from a woman aged 18-29 years with multiple sclerosis.

CDR3 in amino acids: CASSRTGGLETQYF. CDR3 in DNA: TGTGCCAGCAGCCGTACAGGGGGCCTCGAGACCCAGTACTTC. The chain links TRBV5-5 to TRBJ2-5, with 9 nucleotides matching TRBD1. Germline-derived CDR1 and CDR2 are SGHKS and YYEKEE (reference sequence). Germline trimming cut 4 bases from V and 5 bases from J; bases unmatched to any gene: 6. This CDR3 contains 14 residues.